This TCR beta chain was sequenced during a study of T cell changes during pregnancy in multiple sclerosis. Produced via immunoSEQ multiplex PCR; TCRdb's table is partial and in-frame only. The data contain 35,000 to 45,000 clones, 75% to 95% of them singletons. The CDR3 length is 12 residues. The V end was cut by 7 bases, the J end by 4 bases, with 11 bases between. Germline CDR1 SQVTM, CDR2 ANQGSEA. This clone was counted once. The receptor was isolated from a female donor in good health, enrolled as a control in a pregnancy study. The chain joins TRBV29-1 to TRBJ2-1; D is perhaps TRBD2 (7 bases). The sequencing here drew on CD4+ T cells from peripheral blood mononuclear cells, taken in the second trimester of pregnancy. CDR3 residues: CSGGGKYNEQFF. As DNA, the CDR3 is TGCAGCGGGGGGGGCAAATACAATGAGCAGTTCTTC.